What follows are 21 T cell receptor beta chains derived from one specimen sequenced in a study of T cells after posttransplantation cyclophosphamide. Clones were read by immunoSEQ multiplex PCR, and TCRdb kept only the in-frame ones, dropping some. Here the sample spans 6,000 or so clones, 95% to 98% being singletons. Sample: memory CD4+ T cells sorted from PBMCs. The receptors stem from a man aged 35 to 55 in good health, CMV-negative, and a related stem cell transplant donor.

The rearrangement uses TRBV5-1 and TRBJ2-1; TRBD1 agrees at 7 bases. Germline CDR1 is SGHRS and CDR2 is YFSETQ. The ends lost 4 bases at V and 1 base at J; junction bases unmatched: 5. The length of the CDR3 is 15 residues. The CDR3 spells CASSLDRVSYNEQFF. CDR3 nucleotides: TGCGCCAGCAGCCTCGACAGGGTATCCTACAATGAGCAGTTCTTC.

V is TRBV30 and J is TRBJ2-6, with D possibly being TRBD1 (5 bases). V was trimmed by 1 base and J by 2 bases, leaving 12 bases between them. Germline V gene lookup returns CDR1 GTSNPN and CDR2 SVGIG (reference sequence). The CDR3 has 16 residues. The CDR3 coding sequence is TGTGCCTGGAGTGCATCAGGGCCCCCTGGGGCCAACGTCCTGACTTTC. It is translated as CAWSASGPPGANVLTF.

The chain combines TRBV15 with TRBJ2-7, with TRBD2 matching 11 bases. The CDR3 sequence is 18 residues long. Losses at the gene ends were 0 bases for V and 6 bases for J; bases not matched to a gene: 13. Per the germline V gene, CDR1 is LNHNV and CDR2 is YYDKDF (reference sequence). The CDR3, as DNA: TGTGCCACCAGCAGAGATCGACTAGCGGGATCCTTAAACGGCGAGCAGTACTTC. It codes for CATSRDRLAGSLNGEQYF.

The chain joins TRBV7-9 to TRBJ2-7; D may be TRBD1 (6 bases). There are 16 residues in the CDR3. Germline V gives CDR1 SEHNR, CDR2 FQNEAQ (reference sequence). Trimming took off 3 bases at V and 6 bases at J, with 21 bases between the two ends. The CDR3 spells CASSLGGRDKAFEQYF. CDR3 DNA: TGTGCCAGCAGCTTGGGCGGCCGGGACAAGGCCTTCGAGCAGTACTTC.

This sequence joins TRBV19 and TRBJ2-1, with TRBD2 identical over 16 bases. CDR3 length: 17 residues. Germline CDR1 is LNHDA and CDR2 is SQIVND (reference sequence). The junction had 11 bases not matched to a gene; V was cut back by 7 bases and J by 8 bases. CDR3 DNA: TGTGCCAGTAATACGCCGGGACTAGCGGGAGGGCCAGATGAGCAGTTCTTC. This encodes CASNTPGLAGGPDEQFF.

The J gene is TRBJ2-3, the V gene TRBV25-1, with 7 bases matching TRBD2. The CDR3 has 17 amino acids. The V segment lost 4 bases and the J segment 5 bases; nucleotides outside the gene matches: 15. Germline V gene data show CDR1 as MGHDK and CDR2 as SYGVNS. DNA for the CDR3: TGTGCCAGCAGTGCCAGCGACGGAGGGAGGGTCCAAGATACGCAGTATTTT. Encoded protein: CASSASDGGRVQDTQYF.

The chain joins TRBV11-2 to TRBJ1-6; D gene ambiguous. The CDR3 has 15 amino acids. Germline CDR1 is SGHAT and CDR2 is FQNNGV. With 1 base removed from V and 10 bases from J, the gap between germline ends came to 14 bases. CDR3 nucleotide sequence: TGTGCCAGCAGCTTAGGCGGAGAGGCGTACTCACCCCTCCACTTT. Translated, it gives CASSLGGEAYSPLHF.

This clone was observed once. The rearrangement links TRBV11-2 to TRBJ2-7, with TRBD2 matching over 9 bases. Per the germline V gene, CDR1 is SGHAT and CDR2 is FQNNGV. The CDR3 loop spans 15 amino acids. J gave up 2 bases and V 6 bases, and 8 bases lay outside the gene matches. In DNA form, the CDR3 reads TGTGCCAGCAGGATCGGACTAGCGTTCCCCTACGAGCAGTACTTC. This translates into CASRIGLAFPYEQYF.

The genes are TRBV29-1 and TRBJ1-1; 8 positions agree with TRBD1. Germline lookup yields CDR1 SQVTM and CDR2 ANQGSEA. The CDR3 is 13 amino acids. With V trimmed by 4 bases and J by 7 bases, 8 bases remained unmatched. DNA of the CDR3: TGCAGCGTTGGACTGACAGGGGATGGTGAAGCTTTCTTT. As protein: CSVGLTGDGEAFF.

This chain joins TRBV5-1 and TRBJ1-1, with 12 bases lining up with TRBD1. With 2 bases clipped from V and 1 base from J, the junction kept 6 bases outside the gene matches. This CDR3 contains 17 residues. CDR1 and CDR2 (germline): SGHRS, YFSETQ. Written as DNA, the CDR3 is TGCGCCAGCAGCTTTCCGGGGACAGGGGGCGCGAACACTGAAGCTTTCTTT. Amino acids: CASSFPGTGGANTEAFF.

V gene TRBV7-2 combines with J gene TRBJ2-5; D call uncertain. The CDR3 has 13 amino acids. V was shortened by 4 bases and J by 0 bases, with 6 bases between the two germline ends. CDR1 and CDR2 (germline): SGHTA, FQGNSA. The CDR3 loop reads CASSYMYQETQYF. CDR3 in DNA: TGTGCCAGCAGCTACATGTACCAAGAGACCCAGTACTTC.

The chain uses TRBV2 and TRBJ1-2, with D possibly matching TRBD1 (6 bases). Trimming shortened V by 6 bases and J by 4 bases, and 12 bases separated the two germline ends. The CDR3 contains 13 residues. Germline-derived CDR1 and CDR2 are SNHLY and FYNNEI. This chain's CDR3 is CASSATTGYGYTF. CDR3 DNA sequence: TGTGCCAGCAGCGCTACGACAGGCTATGGCTACACCTTC.

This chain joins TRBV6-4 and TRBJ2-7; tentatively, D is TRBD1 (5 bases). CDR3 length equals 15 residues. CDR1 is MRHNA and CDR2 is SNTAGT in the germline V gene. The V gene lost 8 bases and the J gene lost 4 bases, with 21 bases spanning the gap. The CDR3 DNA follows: TGTGCCAGCCCCTCAGTGGGCAGGGCAATATACGAGCAGTACTTC. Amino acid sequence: CASPSVGRAIYEQYF.

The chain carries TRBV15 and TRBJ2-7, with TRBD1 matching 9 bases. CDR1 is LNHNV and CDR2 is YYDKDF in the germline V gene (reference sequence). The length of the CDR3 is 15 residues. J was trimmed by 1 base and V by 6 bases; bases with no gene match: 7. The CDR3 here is CATRKDRGFSYEQYF. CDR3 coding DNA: TGTGCCACCAGAAAGGACAGGGGATTTTCCTACGAGCAGTACTTC.

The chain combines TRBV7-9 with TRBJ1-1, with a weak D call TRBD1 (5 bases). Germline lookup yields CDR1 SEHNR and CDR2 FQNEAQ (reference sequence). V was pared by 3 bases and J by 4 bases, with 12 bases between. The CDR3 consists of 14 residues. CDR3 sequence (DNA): TGTGCCAGCAGCTTCCAAATCCAGGGCACTGAAGCTTTCTTT. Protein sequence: CASSFQIQGTEAFF.

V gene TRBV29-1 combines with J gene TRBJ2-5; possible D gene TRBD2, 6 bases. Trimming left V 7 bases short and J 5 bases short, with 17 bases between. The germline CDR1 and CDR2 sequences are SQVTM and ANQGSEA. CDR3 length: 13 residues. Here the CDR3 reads CSARRGNGETQYF. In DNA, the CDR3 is TGCAGCGCTCGACGGGGGAATGGGGAGACCCAGTACTTC.

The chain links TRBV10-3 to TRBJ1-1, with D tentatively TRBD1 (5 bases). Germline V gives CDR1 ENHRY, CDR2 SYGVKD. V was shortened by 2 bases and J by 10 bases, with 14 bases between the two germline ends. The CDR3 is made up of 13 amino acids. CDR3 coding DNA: TGTGCCATCAGTGAGGGGGGAGGTGTAGGAGCTTTCTTT. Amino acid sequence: CAISEGGGVGAFF.

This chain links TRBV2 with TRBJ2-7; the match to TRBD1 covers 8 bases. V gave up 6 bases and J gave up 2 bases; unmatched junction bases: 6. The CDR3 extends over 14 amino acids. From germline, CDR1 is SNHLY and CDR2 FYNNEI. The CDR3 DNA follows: TGTGCCAGCAGAAACACAGGGGGAGCCTACGAGCAGTACTTC. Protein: CASRNTGGAYEQYF.

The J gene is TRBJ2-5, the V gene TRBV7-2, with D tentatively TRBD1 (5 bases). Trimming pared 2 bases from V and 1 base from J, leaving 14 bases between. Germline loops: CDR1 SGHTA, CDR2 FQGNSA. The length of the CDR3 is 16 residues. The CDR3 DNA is TGTGCCAGCAGCTTACATGGGGCCTCGACCCAAGAGACCCAGTACTTC. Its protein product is CASSLHGASTQETQYF.

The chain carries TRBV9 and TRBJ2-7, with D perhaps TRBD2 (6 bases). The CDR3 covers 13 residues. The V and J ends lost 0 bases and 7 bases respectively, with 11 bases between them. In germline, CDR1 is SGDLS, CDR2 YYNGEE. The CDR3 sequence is CASSVVPAGEQYF. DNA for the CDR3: TGTGCCAGCAGCGTAGTTCCGGCGGGGGAGCAGTACTTC.

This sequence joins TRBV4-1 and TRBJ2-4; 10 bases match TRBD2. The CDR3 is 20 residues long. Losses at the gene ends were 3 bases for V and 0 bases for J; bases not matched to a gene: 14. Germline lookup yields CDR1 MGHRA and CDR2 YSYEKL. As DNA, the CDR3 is TGCGCCAGCAGCCACCCGGGGGCTAGCGGGAGAAGGGTAGCCAAAAACATTCAGTACTTC. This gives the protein CASSHPGASGRRVAKNIQYF.